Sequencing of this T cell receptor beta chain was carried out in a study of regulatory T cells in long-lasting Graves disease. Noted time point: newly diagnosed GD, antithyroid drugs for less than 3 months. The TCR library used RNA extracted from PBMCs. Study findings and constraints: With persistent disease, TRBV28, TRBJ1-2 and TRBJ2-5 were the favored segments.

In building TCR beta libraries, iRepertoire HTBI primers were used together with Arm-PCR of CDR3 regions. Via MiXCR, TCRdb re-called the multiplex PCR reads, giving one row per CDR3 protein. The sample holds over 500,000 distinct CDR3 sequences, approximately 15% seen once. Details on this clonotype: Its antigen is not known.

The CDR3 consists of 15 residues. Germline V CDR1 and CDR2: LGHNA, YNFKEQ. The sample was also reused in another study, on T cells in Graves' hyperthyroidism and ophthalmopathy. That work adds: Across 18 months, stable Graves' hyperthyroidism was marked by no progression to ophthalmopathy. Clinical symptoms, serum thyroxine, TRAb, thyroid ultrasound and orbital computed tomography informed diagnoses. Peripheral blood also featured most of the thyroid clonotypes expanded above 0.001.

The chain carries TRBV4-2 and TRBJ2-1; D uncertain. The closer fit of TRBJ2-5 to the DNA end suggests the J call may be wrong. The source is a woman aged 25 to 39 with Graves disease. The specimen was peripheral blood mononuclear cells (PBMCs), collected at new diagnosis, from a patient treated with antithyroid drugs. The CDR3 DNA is TGTGCCAGCAGCCAAGATCTTTCGGCCTGGGAGACCCAGTACTTC. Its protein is CASSQDLSAWETQYF.